Following are 17 T cell receptor beta chains from one sample sequenced in a study of T cells in localized non-small cell lung cancer. Profiling relied on immunoSEQ multiplex PCR, and the TCRdb table lists in-frame clones only, not all of them. The data contain 1,500 to 2,000 clones, 23% of them singletons. Sequencing was performed on lung tumor tissue, taken before any cancer treatment. These receptors were obtained from a male donor older than 55 with stage II squamous cell lung carcinoma.

This clone has only a few counts. This chain connects TRBV5-1 to TRBJ2-1, with 7 nucleotides matching TRBD1. Germline-derived CDR1 and CDR2 are SGHRS and YFSETQ. Germline trimming cut 1 base from V and 4 bases from J; bases unmatched to any gene: 5. This CDR3 is built from 15 residues. The CDR3 nucleotides are TGCGCCAGCAGCTTGATAGGGGGCGATTACAATGAGCAGTTCTTC. This sequence encodes CASSLIGGDYNEQFF.

The genes are TRBV18 and TRBJ2-1; 8 positions agree with TRBD2. The CDR3 is 16 residues long. Per the germline V gene, CDR1 is KGHSH and CDR2 is LQKENI. J lost 4 bases, V lost 6 bases, and 11 bases had no gene match. CDR3 sequence reads: CASSPKSGGGYNEQFF. The DNA of the CDR3 is TGTGCCAGCTCGCCCAAAAGCGGGGGAGGGTACAATGAGCAGTTCTTC.

This rearrangement joins TRBV11-3 to TRBJ1-4; a weak D match, TRBD1 (6 bases). Germline CDR1 is SGHNT and CDR2 is YENEEA. CDR3 length: 16 residues. Trimming cost V 5 bases and J 1 base, with 14 bases left between them. The CDR3 here is CASSQQGIGTNEKLFF. The CDR3, as DNA: TGTGCCAGCAGCCAACAGGGAATCGGAACTAATGAAAAACTGTTTTTT.

A single count supports this clone. The chain combines TRBV19 with TRBJ2-7, with D perhaps matching TRBD1 (5 bases). The CDR3 length is 11 residues. CDR1 and CDR2 from the germline V gene are LNHDA and SQIVND (reference sequence). Trimming took 6 bases from V and 5 from J, leaving 8 bases between them. The DNA for the CDR3 is TGTGCCAGTAGGGGGCTGAACGAGCAGTACTTC. Residues: CASRGLNEQYF.

The gene calls are TRBV15 and TRBJ2-7; D gene ambiguous. The length of the CDR3 is 14 residues. The V end was cut by 0 bases, the J end by 2 bases, with 8 bases between. Germline assignment: CDR1 LNHNV and CDR2 YYDKDF (reference sequence). The CDR3 bases are TGTGCCACCAGCAGAGAAGGGCAGACCTACGAGCAGTACTTC. This sequence encodes CATSREGQTYEQYF.

CDR3 sequence (DNA): TGTGCCAGCAGTCCGACAGGGGGGAATACCGGGGAGCTGTTTTTT. Translated, it gives CASSPTGGNTGELFF. The chain uses TRBV6-8 and TRBJ2-2, with 9 bases matching TRBD1. J gave up 5 bases and V 5 bases, and 6 bases lay outside the gene matches. The germline V gene has CDR1 MNHGY and CDR2 SAAAGT. The CDR3 runs to 15 residues.

This clone ranks as large. The rearrangement links TRBV19 to TRBJ1-1; D might be TRBD1 (5 bases). The CDR3 has 16 amino acids. Deletions cut 0 bases from V and 1 base from J, with 12 bases between. The germline V gene has CDR1 LNHDA and CDR2 SQIVND (reference sequence). In nucleotides, the CDR3 is TGTGCCAGTAGTATAGAAGGTTGGACACAGAACACTGAAGCTTTCTTT. The encoded protein is CASSIEGWTQNTEAFF.

The chain is built from TRBV9 and TRBJ1-1; no reliable D call. The CDR3 has 14 residues. Germline V gene sequence: CDR1 SGDLS, CDR2 YYNGEE. V lost 0 bases to trimming and J lost 4 bases, with 10 bases between them. CDR3 sequence reads: CASSVAALGTEAFF. The CDR3 DNA is TGTGCCAGCAGCGTAGCGGCGCTGGGCACTGAAGCTTTCTTT.

The V gene is TRBV5-1, the J gene TRBJ2-7, with 8 positions matching TRBD1. The germline gives CDR1 SGHRS, CDR2 YFSETQ. The CDR3 runs to 15 residues. The trim removed 4 bases at V and 1 base at J, leaving 7 bases unmatched. CDR3 amino acids: CASSKGQGQSYEQYF. The CDR3 DNA sequence: TGCGCCAGCAGCAAAGGACAGGGACAGTCCTACGAGCAGTACTTC.

The chain combines TRBV10-2 with TRBJ1-1, with D perhaps matching TRBD1 (5 bases). The germline gives CDR1 WSHSY, CDR2 SAAADI. V lost 8 bases to trimming and J lost 3 bases, with 13 bases between them. There are 13 residues in the CDR3. CDR3 coding DNA: TGCGCCAGCTACTCAGGGAGGGACACTGAAGCTTTCTTT. Its translation: CASYSGRDTEAFF.

The chain combines TRBV1 with TRBJ2-7; no check of the table's D call, TRBD1, against the DNA was made. TRBV1 is annotated as a pseudogene. CDR3 length equals 14 residues. CDR3 in amino acids: CASSQGQGRYEQYF. Here the CDR3 DNA reads TGCGCCAGCAGCCAGGGACAGGGGAGGTACGAGCAGTACTTC.

This clone is large within its sample. This chain links TRBV11-3 with TRBJ2-3, with 14 bases aligning to TRBD2. V dropped 5 bases and J dropped 3; count of bases not matched to a gene: 7. The germline V gene has CDR1 SGHNT and CDR2 YENEEA. CDR3 length equals 17 residues. DNA for the CDR3: TGTGCCAGCAGCCTTAGACTAGCGGGGGGGCCGACAGATACGCAGTATTTT. Its translation is CASSLRLAGGPTDTQYF.

This chain joins TRBV19 and TRBJ1-2, with 7 bases matching TRBD1. The CDR3 is 13 amino acids. The trim removed 4 bases at V and 12 bases at J, leaving 11 bases unmatched. Germline V CDR1 and CDR2: LNHDA, SQIVND (reference sequence). The DNA for the CDR3 is TGTGCCAGTAGTAGGACGCAGGGGGACTTCAACACCTTC. It specifies CASSRTQGDFNTF.

The chain combines TRBV18 with TRBJ1-2; no firm D call. CDR1 KGHSH and CDR2 LQKENI come from the germline V gene. There are 16 residues in the CDR3. Trimming removed 3 bases at V and 4 bases at J, with 18 bases between. This chain's CDR3 is CASSPDGVQTSYGYTF. CDR3 DNA sequence: TGTGCCAGCTCACCGGATGGGGTTCAGACTTCCTATGGCTACACCTTC.

The J gene is TRBJ2-7, the V gene TRBV30; D gene ambiguous. The CDR3 is 14 amino acids. The ends were cut back, 2 bases at V and 2 bases at J, with 13 bases in the middle. Germline V gene lookup returns CDR1 GTSNPN and CDR2 SVGIG (reference sequence). This CDR3 reads CAWSQGPPPYEQYF. CDR3 sequence (DNA): TGTGCCTGGAGTCAAGGCCCTCCACCCTACGAGCAGTACTTC.

The V call is TRBV19, the J call TRBJ2-5, with 8 bases identical to TRBD2. The J segment lost 1 base and the V segment lost 1 base, leaving 8 bases of the junction unmatched. The CDR3 has 17 amino acids. Germline lookup yields CDR1 LNHDA and CDR2 SQIVND (reference sequence). CDR3 nucleotide sequence: TGTGCCAGTAGTATAGGTTCGGGGGGGCACATCCAAGAGACCCAGTACTTC. This gives the protein CASSIGSGGHIQETQYF.

V and J are TRBV28 and TRBJ1-2; TRBD1 aligns across 7 bases. The CDR3 runs 14 residues. Germline CDR1 is MDHEN and CDR2 is SYDVKM. J gave up 2 bases and V 5 bases, and 5 bases lay outside the gene matches. The CDR3 DNA is TGTGCCAGCAGTCTCTCGGACAGGAACTATGGCTACACCTTC. Protein product: CASSLSDRNYGYTF.